This T cell receptor (beta chain) was profiled in a study of shared clonotypes between healthy human individuals. The V end lost 2 bases, the J end lost 4 bases, and 10 bases lay between the germline ends. This CDR3 region has 14 residues. CDR1 is SGHDT and CDR2 is YYEEEE in the germline V gene. Using immunoSEQ multiplex PCR, the repertoire was profiled, and TCRdb retains in-frame clones only, with some absent. The sample lists about 960,000 clones, over 75% seen once, with approximately 1.5% in the top ten. This sequence joins TRBV5-6 and TRBJ2-1; D is unclear. The clonotype was recovered from a young man in good health. Sequenced material: memory CD4+ T cells sorted from blood. Indicated subset: CD45RA-negative fraction. The CDR3 protein is CASSFSGLYNEQFF. The CDR3 DNA sequence: TGTGCCAGCAGCTTTTCCGGGCTATACAATGAGCAGTTCTTC.